Listed below are T cell receptor beta chains from one sample, sequenced in a study of T cells after yellow fever vaccination. TCRdb processed the 5' RACE reads anew with MiXCR; each CDR3 protein has one entry. The sample holds some 100,000 distinct CDR3 sequences, 7.2% seen once. The sequencing used CD4+ T cells sorted from PBMCs, collected about 49 days after the first yellow fever vaccination. These receptors came from a man aged 18 to 30 who received the YFV17D yellow fever vaccine. CDR3s include the opening cysteine and the closing phenylalanine or tryptophan. The D gene is left open where the match is weak. The listing skips clone size in some rows; elsewhere it reads once, few, many or a size class.

clone size	V gene	D gene	J gene	CDR3 DNA	CDR3 protein
few	TRBV14	TRBD2	TRBJ2-1	TGTGCCAGCAGCCACTTCGGGACTAGGGCCTACAATGAGCAGTTCTTC	CASSHFGTRAYNEQFF
many	TRBV28	.	TRBJ2-7	TGTGCCAGCAGTTCACCCGGACAGGGAGGGAGTGGGGAGTACTTC	CASSSPGQGGSGEYF
many	TRBV4-2	.	TRBJ1-3	TGTGCCAGCAGCCAAGGCTCTGGTGGAAACACCATATATTTT	CASSQGSGGNTIYF
many	TRBV24-1	.	TRBJ2-5	TGTGCCACCAGTGACTTCAGGGGCGAGACCCAGTACTTC	CATSDFRGETQYF
few	TRBV18	TRBD2	TRBJ2-3	TGTGCCAGCTCACTGGGGAGGAGCGGGGAGAACACAGATACGCAGTATTTT	CASSLGRSGENTDTQYF
many	TRBV6-5	.	TRBJ2-3	TGTGCCAGCAGTTACCGAACAGGTAGCACAGATACGCAGTATTTT	CASSYRTGSTDTQYF
many	TRBV5-1	TRBD2	TRBJ2-1	TGCGCCAGCAGCCCGCTCCCGGGGGGGCAGAATGAGCAGTTCTTC	CASSPLPGGQNEQFF
many	TRBV29-1	.	TRBJ2-5	TGCAGCGTTGTCAGGGGAAGTCTGGAGACCCAGTACTTC	CSVVRGSLETQYF
.	TRBV24-1	.	TRBJ2-1	TGTGCCACCAGTGATTTCCCCAGGGGCAATGAGCAGTTCTTC	CATSDFPRGNEQFF
many	TRBV12-3/TRBV12-4	.	TRBJ2-3	TGTGCCAGCAGTTTAAGATCCCACACAGATACGCAGTATTTT	CASSLRSHTDTQYF
many	TRBV4-1	TRBD1	TRBJ2-5	TGCGCCAGCAGCTTCCGACAGGGACCTCCAGAGACCCAGTACTTC	CASSFRQGPPETQYF
.	TRBV20-1	TRBD1	TRBJ2-2	TGCAGTGCCCGGACAGGGGGCAACACCGGGGAGCTGTTTTTT	CSARTGGNTGELFF
many	TRBV29-1	TRBD1	TRBJ1-2	TGCAGCGGAAAATCCGGACAGGGCGATGGCTACACCTTC	CSGKSGQGDGYTF
many	TRBV5-1	TRBD2	TRBJ2-2	TGCGCCAGCTTAAGCGGGGGCGGAACCGGGGAGCTGTTTTTT	CASLSGGGTGELFF
many	TRBV6-1	.	TRBJ2-5	TGTGCCAGCATCCCCTGGGGGTCCCAAGAGACCCAGTACTTC	CASIPWGSQETQYF
many	TRBV6-1	.	TRBJ2-3	TGTGCCAGCAGGGCGATTACTCACGATACGCAGTATTTT	CASRAITHDTQYF
.	TRBV19	.	TRBJ2-2	.	CASSRTSGVGSGNCFF
many	TRBV2	.	TRBJ2-1	TGTGCCAGCAGTGCGGGGCCCCGTGGGAATGAGCAGTTCTTC	CASSAGPRGNEQFF
many	TRBV18	.	TRBJ2-5	TGTGCCAGCTCACCGGACTCAGGGCGCGAGACCCAGTACTTC	CASSPDSGRETQYF
many	TRBV20-1	TRBD1	TRBJ1-2	TGCAGTGCTGGGACAAGTTGGGACAGCCTTAACTATGGCTACACCTTC	CSAGTSWDSLNYGYTF
.	TRBV30	.	TRBJ1-6	TGTGCCTGGAGTGTCGGAGTTCAGGGAAATTCACCCCTCCACTTT	CAWSVGVQGNSPLHF
.	TRBV20-1	.	TRBJ2-2	TGCAGTGCTAGTACAGGGTCTGGCTCCGGGGAGCTGTTTTTT	CSASTGSGSGELFF
.	TRBV6-5	.	TRBJ2-3	TGTGCCAGCAGAAATTCCCCAGATACGCAGTATTTT	CASRNSPDTQYF
many	TRBV10-3	.	TRBJ2-1	TGTGCCATCAGGCCGGGACCCTACAATGAGCAGTTCTTC	CAIRPGPYNEQFF
many	TRBV24-1	TRBD1	TRBJ2-1	TGTGCCACCAGTGACCCCGGGACAGGGGGCTTGAATGAGCAGTTCTTC	CATSDPGTGGLNEQFF
many	TRBV12-3/TRBV12-4	.	TRBJ1-1	TGTGCCAGCAGTTTACAGGTGAACACTGAAGCTTTCTTT	CASSLQVNTEAFF
.	TRBV6-1	.	TRBJ1-5	TGTGCCAGCAGTCGGAGACAGACCCATCAGCCCCAGCATTTT	CASSRRQTHQPQHF
many	TRBV12-3/TRBV12-4	TRBD2	TRBJ2-5	TGTGCCAGCAGACCCCACGGGGGGGCTCAAGAGACCCAGTACTTC	CASRPHGGAQETQYF
many	TRBV20-1	TRBD2	TRBJ2-1	TGCAGTGCTAGGGGGACTAGTCTGGGGGAGCAGTTCTTC	CSARGTSLGEQFF
many	TRBV6-2/TRBV6-3	.	TRBJ2-5	TGTGCCAGCTCACCAGGCGCTAGCCGCCTCGGCGAGACCCAGTACTTC	CASSPGASRLGETQYF
many	TRBV18	TRBD1	TRBJ2-4	TGTGCCAGCTCACTCTCCGGGACAGGGATCATAGCCAAAAACATTCAGTACTTC	CASSLSGTGIIAKNIQYF
many	TRBV7-2	TRBD1	TRBJ2-6	TGTGCCAGCAGCTGGGGACAGGGACTCCCTGGGGCCAACGTCCTGACTTTC	CASSWGQGLPGANVLTF
many	TRBV6-2/TRBV6-3	.	TRBJ2-7	TGTGCCAGCAGTTCTCGGACGGACGAGCAGTACTTC	CASSSRTDEQYF
many	TRBV12-3/TRBV12-4	TRBD1	TRBJ1-5	TGTGCCAGCAGTGCCGGGACAGGGAATCAGCCCCAGCATTTT	CASSAGTGNQPQHF
many	TRBV6-1	.	TRBJ1-6	TGTGCCAGCAGACCCAGGGGCCCCCTGTATAATTCACCCCTCCACTTT	CASRPRGPLYNSPLHF
many	TRBV18	TRBD2	TRBJ2-5	TGTGCCAGCTCACCACCTCATCCCCTAGCGGGGGGTTTGAGACAAGAGACCCAGTACTTC	CASSPPHPLAGGLRQETQYF
many	TRBV27	.	TRBJ1-5	TGTGCCAGCACCTACAGGGTAGGGAATCAGCCCCAGCATTTT	CASTYRVGNQPQHF
many	TRBV28	.	TRBJ2-5	TGTGCCAGCAGCCGCGGAGGGGGGCGGGAGACCCAGTACTTC	CASSRGGGRETQYF
many	TRBV24-1	.	TRBJ1-6	TGTGCCACCAAAGGGGGAACTTCACCCCTCCACTTT	CATKGGTSPLHF
.	TRBV12-3/TRBV12-4	.	TRBJ2-5	TGTGCCAGCAAGGGAGAGGGGGAGACCCAGTACTTC	CASKGEGETQYF